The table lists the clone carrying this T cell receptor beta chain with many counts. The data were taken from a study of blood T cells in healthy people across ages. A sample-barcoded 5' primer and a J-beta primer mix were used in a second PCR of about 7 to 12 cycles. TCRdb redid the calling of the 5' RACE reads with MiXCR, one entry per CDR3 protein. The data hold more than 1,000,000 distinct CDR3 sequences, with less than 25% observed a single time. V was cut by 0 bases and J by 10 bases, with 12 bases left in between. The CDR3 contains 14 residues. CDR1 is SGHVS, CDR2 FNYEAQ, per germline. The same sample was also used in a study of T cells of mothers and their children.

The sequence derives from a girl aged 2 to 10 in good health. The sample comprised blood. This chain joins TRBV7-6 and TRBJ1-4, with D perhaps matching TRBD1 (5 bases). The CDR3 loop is CASSLAQGEGKLFF. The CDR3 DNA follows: TGTGCCAGCAGCTTAGCCCAGGGCGAAGGAAAACTGTTTTTT.